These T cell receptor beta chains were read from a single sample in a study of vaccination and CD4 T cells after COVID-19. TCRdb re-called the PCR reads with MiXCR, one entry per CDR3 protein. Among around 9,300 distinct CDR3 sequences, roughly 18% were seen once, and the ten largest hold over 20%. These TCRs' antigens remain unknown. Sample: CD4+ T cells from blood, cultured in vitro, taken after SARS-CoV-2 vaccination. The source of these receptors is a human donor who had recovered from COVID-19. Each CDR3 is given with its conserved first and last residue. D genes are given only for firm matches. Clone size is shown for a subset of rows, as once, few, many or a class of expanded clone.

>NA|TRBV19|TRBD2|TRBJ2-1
TGTGCCAGTAGCCACGGACTAGCGGTCAATGAGCAGTTCTTC
CASSHGLAVNEQFF
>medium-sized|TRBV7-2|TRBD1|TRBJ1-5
TGTGCCAGCAGCATCAGGGGGAATCAGCCCCAGCATTTT
CASSIRGNQPQHF
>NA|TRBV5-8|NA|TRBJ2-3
TGTGCCAGCAGCTTGACGGACGTGGCCGTGGATACGCAGTATTTT
CASSLTDVAVDTQYF
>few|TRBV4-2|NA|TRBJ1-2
TGTGCCAGCGGACCCACAGGCGTGAGAGGCTACACCTTC
CASGPTGVRGYTF
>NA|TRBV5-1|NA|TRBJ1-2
TGCGCCAGCAGCTTGGAAACAGCTAACTATGGCTACACCTTC
CASSLETANYGYTF
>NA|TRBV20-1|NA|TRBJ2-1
TGCGGTGCTAGAGACCCTAGCCCCAATGAGCAGTTCTTC
CGARDPSPNEQFF
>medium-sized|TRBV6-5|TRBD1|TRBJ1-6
TGTGCCAGCAGTTACTCGGGACAGGCGAATTCACCCCTCCACTTT
CASSYSGQANSPLHF
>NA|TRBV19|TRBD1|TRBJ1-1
TGTGCCAGTAGTTTCCGGACAGGGAGGTTCAACACTGAAGCTTTCTTT
CASSFRTGRFNTEAFF
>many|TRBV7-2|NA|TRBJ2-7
TGTGCCAGCAGCCCAGGGATCTTTGAGTACTTC
CASSPGIFEYF
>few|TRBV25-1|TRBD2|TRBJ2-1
TGTGCCAGCGGAGGGTGGGGACTAGGCACCGATGAGCAGTTCTTC
CASGGWGLGTDEQFF
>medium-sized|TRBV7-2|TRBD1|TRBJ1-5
TGTGCCAGCAGCTACCCAGGGGGAGGTCAGCCCCAGCATTTT
CASSYPGGGQPQHF
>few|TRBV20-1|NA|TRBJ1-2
TGCAGTGCTAGAGATCCGGAAATCAACTATGGCTACACCTTC
CSARDPEINYGYTF
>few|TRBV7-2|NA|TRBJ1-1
TGTGCCAGCAGCTTAGCGCAGGGGACTGAAGCTTTCTTT
CASSLAQGTEAFF
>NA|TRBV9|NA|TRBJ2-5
TGTGCCAGCAGCGTAGGCAGTCTAGCTGGCCGGGAGACCCAGTACTTC
CASSVGSLAGRETQYF
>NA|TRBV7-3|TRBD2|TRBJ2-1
TGTGCCAGCAGCGACGGGACTAGCGGGGGACGATACAATGAGCAGTTCTTC
CASSDGTSGGRYNEQFF
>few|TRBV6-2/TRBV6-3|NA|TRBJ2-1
TGTGCCAGCATGTCGTTGGGTTACAATGAGCAGTTCTTC
CASMSLGYNEQFF
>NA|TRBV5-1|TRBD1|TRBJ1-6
TGCGCCAGCAGCCCAGGACAGGGTTCGGCTCTGACCCTCCACTTT
CASSPGQGSALTLHF
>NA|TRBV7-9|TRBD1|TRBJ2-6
TGTGCCAGCAGCGCCGTTGTTGGACAGGGAAGTCCTGGGGCCAACGTCCTGACTTTC
CASSAVVGQGSPGANVLTF
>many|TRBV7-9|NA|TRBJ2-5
TGTGCCAGCAGCTTAGGGCGGGGGCTCCAAGAGACCCAGTACTTC
CASSLGRGLQETQYF
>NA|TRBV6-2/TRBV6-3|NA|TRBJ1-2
TGTGCCAGCAGCCTACCCTCTAACTATGGCTACACCTTC
CASSLPSNYGYTF